This T cell receptor beta chain originates from a study of T cell repertoires in cytomegalovirus infection. Overall study context: HLA-B-restricted CMV epitopes that are well studied were used alongside recently identified HLA-C-restricted ones. Public TCR beta signatures indicated both CMV infection and matching HLA type. General study findings and limits: CMV carriers with the relevant HLA were identified by cumulative public TCR beta family frequency. CMV-specific TCR beta clonotypes restricted by HLA-C were the ones dominating the ex vivo response.

TCRdb processed the reads anew with MiXCR; each CDR3 protein has one entry. The data hold roughly 150,000 distinct CDR3 sequences, with more than 30% observed a single time. With regard to this clonotype: Its specificity is unknown.

This clonotype was sampled from a human donor in good health (CMV status not recorded). Some clones in this sample may be carry-over from other donors' samples. Sequencing used CD8+ T cells from cultured PBMCs, obtained from culture after CMV antigen stimulation.

The CDR3 DNA reads TGCAGTGCAACGGAGGGAAGGGGCCTACTAGCGGGGGGCATCCCCGGGGAGCTGTTTTTT. Amino acid sequence: CSATEGRGLLAGGIPGELFF. This chain connects TRBV20-1 to TRBJ2-2; 12 bases align to TRBD2. The V gene end was trimmed by 6 bases and the J gene end by 6 bases; junction bases not matched to a gene: 23. The V gene's germline CDR1 is DFQATT and CDR2 SNEGSKA (reference sequence). The CDR3 length is 20 residues.